This T cell receptor (beta chain) was documented in a study of cytomegalovirus exposure and HLA in healthy donors. The study, taken as a whole, reports: With high specificity and sensitivity, the classifier reportedly diagnosed cytomegalovirus status.

CDR3 size: 14 residues. With 0 bases removed from V and 6 bases from J, the gap between germline ends came to 9 bases. CDR1 and CDR2 from the germline V gene are SGDLS and YYNGEE. To note about this clone: Its specificity is not known.

PCR employed 60 Vbeta and 13 Jbeta primers. Sequencing used immunoSEQ multiplex PCR; TCRdb keeps in-frame clones, though not all of them. Of roughly 150,000 clones listed, roughly three quarters are singletons. The specimen sequenced was PBMCs. The sequence came from a male donor in good health and CMV-seronegative. The V call is TRBV9, the J call TRBJ2-2; D gene ambiguous. The CDR3 sequence is CASSVVSESGELFF. CDR3 in DNA: TGTGCCAGCAGCGTAGTTTCAGAATCCGGGGAGCTGTTTTTT.